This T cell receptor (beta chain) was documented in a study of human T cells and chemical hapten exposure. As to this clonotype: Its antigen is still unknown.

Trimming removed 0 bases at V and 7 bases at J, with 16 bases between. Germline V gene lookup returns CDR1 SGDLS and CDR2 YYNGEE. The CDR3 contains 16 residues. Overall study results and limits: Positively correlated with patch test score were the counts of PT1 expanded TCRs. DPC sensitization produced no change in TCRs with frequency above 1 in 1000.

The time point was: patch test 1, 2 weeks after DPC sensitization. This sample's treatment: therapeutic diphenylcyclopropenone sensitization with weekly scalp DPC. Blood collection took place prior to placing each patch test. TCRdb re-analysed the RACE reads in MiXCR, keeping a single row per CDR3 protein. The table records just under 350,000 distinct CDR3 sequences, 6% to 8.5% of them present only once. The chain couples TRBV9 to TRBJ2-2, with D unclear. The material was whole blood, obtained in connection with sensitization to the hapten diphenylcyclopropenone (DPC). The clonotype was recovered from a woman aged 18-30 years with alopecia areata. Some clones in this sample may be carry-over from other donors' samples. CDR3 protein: CASSVAGVPPVGELFF. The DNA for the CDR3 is TGTGCCAGCAGCGTAGCTGGGGTTCCCCCCGTCGGGGAGCTGTTTTTT.